The clone carrying this TCR beta chain was observed a few times. Since a much larger clone is just one base distant, this may be a read error. TCRdb reprocessed the 5' RACE reads with MiXCR, giving one entry per CDR3 protein. The table has over 10,000 distinct CDR3 sequences, 20% to 30% seen once; the top ten hold around 3.3%. CDR1 SGHRS and CDR2 YFSETQ come from the germline V gene. Trimming shortened V by 0 bases and J by 4 bases, and 6 bases separated the two germline ends. This CDR3 contains 13 residues. Purified naive CD4+ T cells were depleted of CD25+ Tregs. J is TRBJ2-3 and V is TRBV5-1; no reliable D call. This receptor was identified in a female donor with breast cancer. Specimen: naive CD4+ T cells sorted from blood. Stated subset: naive CD4+ T cells, CD4+CD45RA+CD25-. CDR3 in DNA: TGCGCCAGCAGCTTGGAGTGTCCAGATACGCAGTATTTT. Translated, it gives CASSLECPDTQYF.